This TCR beta chain was sequenced in a study of blood T cell repertoires in COVID-19. Study-wide background: In each case, the material was cDNA or gDNA derived from T cells, B-cell-depleted T cells, or PBMCs.

Original analysis: Reference gene primer amplification gave estimated nucleated cell counts. TCRdb's copy holds only in-frame clones and misses some; the assay was immunoSEQ multiplex PCR. That table furnishes V, J and clone size, whereas the DNA furnished D and trimming. The data show around 270,000 clones, approximately 90% seen once. The CDR3 sequence is 15 residues long. CDR1 is LNHDA, CDR2 SQIVND, per germline (reference sequence). V shed 3 bases and J shed 2 bases, with 11 bases lying between them. The source is a man in his forties or fifties with acute or convalescent COVID-19. Sequencing used peripheral blood. This chain joins TRBV19 and TRBJ2-1, with D tentatively TRBD2 (5 bases). The DNA for the CDR3 is TGTGCCAGTAGTATTTTTGCGGGTCCCTACAATGAGCAGTTCTTC. It specifies CASSIFAGPYNEQFF.